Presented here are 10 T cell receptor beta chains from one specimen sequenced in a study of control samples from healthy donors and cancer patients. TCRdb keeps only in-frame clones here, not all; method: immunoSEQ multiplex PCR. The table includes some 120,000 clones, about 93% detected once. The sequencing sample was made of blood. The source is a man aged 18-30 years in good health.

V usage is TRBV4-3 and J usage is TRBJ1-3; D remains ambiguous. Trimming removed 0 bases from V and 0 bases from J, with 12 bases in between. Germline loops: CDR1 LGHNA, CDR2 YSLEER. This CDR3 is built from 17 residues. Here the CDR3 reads CASSQETPAFSGNTIYF. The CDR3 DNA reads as TGCGCCAGCAGCCAAGAGACCCCTGCCTTCTCTGGAAACACCATATATTTT.

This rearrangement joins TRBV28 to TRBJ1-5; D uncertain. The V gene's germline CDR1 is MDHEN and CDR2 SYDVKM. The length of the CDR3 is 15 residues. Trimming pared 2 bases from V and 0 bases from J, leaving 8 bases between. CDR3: CASSLASNSNQPQHF. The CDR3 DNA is TGTGCCAGCAGTTTAGCCTCAAATAGCAATCAGCCCCAGCATTTT.

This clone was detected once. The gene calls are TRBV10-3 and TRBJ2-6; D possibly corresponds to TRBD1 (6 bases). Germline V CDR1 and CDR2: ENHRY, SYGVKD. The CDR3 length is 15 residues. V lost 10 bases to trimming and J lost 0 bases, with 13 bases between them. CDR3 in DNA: TGTGCCACAGGGACATCCCGCTCTGGGGCCAACGTCCTGACTTTC. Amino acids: CATGTSRSGANVLTF.

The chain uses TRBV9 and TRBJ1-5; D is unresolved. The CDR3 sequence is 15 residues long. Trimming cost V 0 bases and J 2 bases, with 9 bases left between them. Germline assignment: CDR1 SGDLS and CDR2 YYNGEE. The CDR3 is CASSVVGRGNQPQHF. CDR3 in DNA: TGTGCCAGCAGCGTAGTTGGCAGAGGCAATCAGCCCCAGCATTTT.

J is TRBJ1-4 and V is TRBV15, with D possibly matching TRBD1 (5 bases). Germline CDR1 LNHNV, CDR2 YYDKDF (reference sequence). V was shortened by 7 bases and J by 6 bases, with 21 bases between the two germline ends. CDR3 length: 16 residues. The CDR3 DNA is TGTGCCACCACCCAGGAAGGAGGGGTCATTGATGAAAAACTGTTTTTT. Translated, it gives CATTQEGGVIDEKLFF.

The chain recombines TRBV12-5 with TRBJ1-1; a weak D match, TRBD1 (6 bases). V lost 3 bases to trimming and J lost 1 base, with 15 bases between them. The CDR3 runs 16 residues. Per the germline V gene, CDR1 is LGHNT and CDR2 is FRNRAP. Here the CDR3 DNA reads TGTGCTAGTGGTTTCCAAGTGACAGGAACGAACACTGAAGCTTTCTTT. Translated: CASGFQVTGTNTEAFF.

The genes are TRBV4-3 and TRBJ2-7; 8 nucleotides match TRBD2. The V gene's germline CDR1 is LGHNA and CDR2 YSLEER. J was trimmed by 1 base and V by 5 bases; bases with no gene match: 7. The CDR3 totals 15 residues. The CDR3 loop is CASSSRGGRSYEQYV. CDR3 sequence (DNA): TGCGCCAGCAGCTCCAGGGGCGGGAGGTCCTACGAGCAGTACGTC.

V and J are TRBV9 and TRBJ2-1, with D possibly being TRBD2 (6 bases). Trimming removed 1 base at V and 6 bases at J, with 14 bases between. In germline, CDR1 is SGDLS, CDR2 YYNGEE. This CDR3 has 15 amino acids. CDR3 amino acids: CASSVLAGFGNEQFF. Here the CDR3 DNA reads TGTGCCAGCAGCGTACTGGCGGGATTCGGCAATGAGCAGTTCTTC.

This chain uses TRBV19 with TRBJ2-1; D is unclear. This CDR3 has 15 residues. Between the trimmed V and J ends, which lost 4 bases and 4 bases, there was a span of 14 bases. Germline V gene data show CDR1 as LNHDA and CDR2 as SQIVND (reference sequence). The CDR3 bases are TGTGCCAGTAGTACCCCTCGTCAGGTATACAATGAGCAGTTCTTC. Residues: CASSTPRQVYNEQFF.

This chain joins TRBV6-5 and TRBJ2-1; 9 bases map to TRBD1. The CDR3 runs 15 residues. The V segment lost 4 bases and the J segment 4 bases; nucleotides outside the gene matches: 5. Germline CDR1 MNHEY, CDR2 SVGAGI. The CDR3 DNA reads TGTGCCAGCAGTTCCGGGACAGGGAATTACAATGAGCAGTTCTTC. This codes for CASSSGTGNYNEQFF.